The sequence of this TCR beta chain was determined in a study of control samples from healthy donors and cancer patients (TCRdb year 2020). The library came from the immunoSEQ multiplex PCR assay. This is the immuneACCESS table as TCRdb keeps it, with only in-frame sequences that have V and J called. A part of the clones is gone; compared with another copy, unresolved V genes explain less than half, and the rest is unexplained. This sample is represented by 55,000 to 70,000 clones; roughly 90% of them were singletons. Nearly 6% of the sample is held by the ten biggest clonotypes. The CDR3 starts with the cysteine, ends with the phenylalanine, and has 15 residues. CDR3 DNA is the only sequence kept; it has 45 bases, read in frame from the first base. V is reduced by 4 bases and J by 0 bases, leaving a spacing of 13 bases between them. CDR1 and CDR2 are drawn from the germline V gene: SGDLS, YYNGEE.

Concerning this clone: What this receptor recognizes is not known. Base qualities are missing; no much larger clone stands one base away.

This receptor chain uses TRBV9 and TRBJ1-1; a weak D assignment points to TRBD1 (5 bases agree). The receptor was isolated from a man in his 60s with colorectal cancer. What was sequenced was PBMCs. CDR3 sequence: CASSPRGGLNTEAFF. The bases read TGTGCCAGCAGCCCACGTGGGGGATTGAACACTGAAGCTTTCTTT.